These 31 T cell receptor beta chains were all obtained from the same sample, sequenced in a study of T cell repertoires in cytomegalovirus infection. TCRdb called the reads again in MiXCR, with one record for every CDR3 protein. In the table there are approximately 600,000 distinct CDR3 sequences, roughly 43% of which are singletons. Which antigens these TCRs recognize remains unknown. Sequences were derived from cultured PBMCs, sampled from culture after CMV antigen stimulation. All receptors come from a human donor in good health (CMV status not recorded). Some clones in this sample may be carry-over from other donors' samples.

J is TRBJ2-2 and V is TRBV7-8; TRBD2 matches at 12 bases. Germline V gene data show CDR1 as SGHVS and CDR2 as FQNEAQ. This CDR3 region has 17 residues. Germline trimming cut 5 bases from V and 0 bases from J; bases unmatched to any gene: 4. This CDR3 reads CASSEGLAGANTGELFF. The CDR3 DNA follows: TGTGCCAGCAGCGAGGGACTAGCGGGTGCGAACACCGGGGAGCTGTTTTTT.

This clonotype was observed a few times. The CDR3 here is CAISEMGWELFF. The CDR3 bases are TGTGCCATCAGTGAAATGGGGTGGGAGCTGTTTTTT. The gene calls are TRBV10-3 and TRBJ2-2; D gene uncertain. Germline V gives CDR1 ENHRY, CDR2 SYGVKD. There are 12 residues in the CDR3. Trimming removed 3 bases from V and 9 bases from J, with 8 bases in between.

This sequence joins TRBV19 and TRBJ2-5; 7 nucleotides agree with TRBD1. The germline V gene encodes CDR1 LNHDA and CDR2 SQIVND (reference sequence). J gave up 2 bases and V 5 bases, and 5 bases lay outside the gene matches. The CDR3 totals 14 residues. CDR3 residues: CASSPTDRQETQYF. CDR3 bases: TGTGCCAGTAGTCCCACGGACAGGCAAGAGACCCAGTACTTC. The full variable domain, rest sourced from reference TRBV19 and TRBJ2-5, is DGGITQSPKYLFRKEGQNVTLSCEQNLNHDAMYWYRQDPGQGLRLIYYSQIVNDFQKGDIAEGYSVSREKKESFPLTVTSAQKNPTAFYLCASSPTDRQETQYFGPGTRLLVL.

The V and J genes are TRBV20-1 and TRBJ1-2, with D hard to call. Germline values: CDR1 DFQATT, CDR2 SNEGSKA (reference sequence). Trimming left V 4 bases short and J 4 bases short, with 10 bases between. This CDR3 has 12 residues. The CDR3 DNA reads as TGCAGTGCTAACACAGCGATCTATGGCTACACCTTC. It translates to CSANTAIYGYTF.

The chain links TRBV7-8 to TRBJ2-3; the match to TRBD2 covers 16 bases. The CDR3 totals 19 residues. V shed 5 bases, J shed 1 base, and the junction held 9 bases outside the gene matches. From germline, CDR1 is SGHVS and CDR2 FQNEAQ. The CDR3 protein is CASSVWGTSGRAGTDTQYF. The CDR3 DNA sequence: TGTGCCAGCAGCGTTTGGGGGACTAGCGGGAGGGCCGGCACAGATACGCAGTATTTT.

The chain is built from TRBV4-3 and TRBJ2-1, with 13 bases lining up with TRBD2. The germline V gene encodes CDR1 LGHNA and CDR2 YSLEER. V shed 0 bases and J 6 bases; nucleotides not matched to a gene: 5. This CDR3 region has 17 residues. The CDR3 DNA follows: TGCGCCAGCAGCCAAGAAAGGGGACTAGCGGGGTCCAATGAGCAGTTCTTC. Translation: CASSQERGLAGSNEQFF.

The chain is built from TRBV2 and TRBJ1-3, with TRBD1 as a possible D gene (6 bases). This CDR3 region has 15 residues. Germline assignment: CDR1 SNHLY and CDR2 FYNNEI. Trimming took off 5 bases at V and 1 base at J, with 12 bases between the two ends. The CDR3 DNA reads TGTGCCAGCAGTATCCTCAGGGGATCTGGAAACACCATATATTTT. Amino acid sequence: CASSILRGSGNTIYF.

The chain has TRBV7-1 and TRBJ2-7, with a weak D call TRBD2 (6 bases). TRBV7-1 is reported as an ORF; its role is uncertain. CDR3 length: 19 amino acids. V was pared by 5 bases and J by 6 bases, with 32 bases between. The CDR3 here is CASSPSRDRTSWSPVEQYF. The CDR3 region has the DNA TGTGCCAGCAGCCCCAGCCGGGACCGTACTAGCTGGAGTCCGGTCGAGCAGTACTTC.

The gene calls are TRBV6-6 and TRBJ1-5, with 8 positions matching TRBD1. J gave up 6 bases and V 8 bases, and 12 bases lay outside the gene matches. CDR1 is MNHNY and CDR2 is SVGAGI in the germline V gene (reference sequence). CDR3 length equals 15 residues. The CDR3 here is CASRFTGGTAQPQHF. The CDR3 region has the DNA TGTGCCAGCCGCTTTACAGGGGGAACCGCTCAGCCCCAGCATTTT.

This clonotype appeared a few times. CDR3 DNA: TGTGCCAGCAGCTTCGGCGGAGACGAGTACTTC. Translation: CASSFGGDEYF. V is TRBV7-2 and J is TRBJ2-5; D is uncertain. Germline CDR1 reads SGHTA; CDR2 reads FQGNSA. The CDR3 runs to 11 residues. With 3 bases removed from V and 12 bases from J, the gap between germline ends came to 11 bases.

This chain uses TRBV7-6 with TRBJ1-1; D is ambiguous. This CDR3 is 13 amino acids long. Looked up from germline, CDR1 is SGHVS and CDR2 is FNYEAQ. Trimming stripped 4 bases from V and 1 base from J, with 7 bases between. The CDR3 region is CASSSMENTEAFF. The CDR3 region has the DNA TGTGCCAGCAGCTCCATGGAGAACACTGAAGCTTTCTTT.

The rearrangement links TRBV20-1 to TRBJ2-2, with 7 bases matching TRBD2. V lost 0 bases and J lost 3; bases outside the gene matches: 10. Germline V CDR1 and CDR2: DFQATT, SNEGSKA (reference sequence). The CDR3 sequence is 17 residues long. The CDR3 spells CSARDMGLTADTGELFF. Here the CDR3 DNA reads TGCAGTGCTAGAGATATGGGACTAACGGCGGACACCGGGGAGCTGTTTTTT.

This CDR3 is CATRGVLDRENWYSNQPQHF. In DNA form, the CDR3 reads TGTGCCACCAGAGGGGTGTTGGACAGGGAGAATTGGTATAGCAATCAGCCCCAGCATTTT. V is TRBV15 and J is TRBJ1-5; 8 bases agree with TRBD1. Losses at the gene ends were 6 bases for V and 0 bases for J; bases not matched to a gene: 19. Germline V lookup: CDR1 LNHNV, CDR2 YYDKDF (reference sequence). CDR3 size: 20 residues.

This clonotype was recorded at least ten times. J is TRBJ1-5 and V is TRBV7-2, with a possible D match to TRBD1 (5 bases). Germline-derived CDR1 and CDR2 are SGHTA and FQGNSA. Trimming shortened V by 0 bases and J by 1 base, and 13 bases separated the two germline ends. The CDR3 is 17 residues long. CDR3 bases: TGTGCCAGCAGCTTAGCGCGGGGCCTTCAGAGCAATCAGCCCCAGCATTTT. Protein: CASSLARGLQSNQPQHF.

This clonotype has just a few counts. The V and J genes are TRBV20-1 and TRBJ1-2; weak D call: TRBD1 (6 bases). Germline values: CDR1 DFQATT, CDR2 SNEGSKA (reference sequence). The CDR3 runs 14 residues. Trimming removed 0 bases from V and 4 bases from J, with 12 bases in between. The CDR3 coding sequence is TGCAGTGCTAGAGATCAGGACAGAGGCTATGGCTACACCTTC. Protein sequence: CSARDQDRGYGYTF.

The V call is TRBV2, the J call TRBJ2-3; D not resolved. Germline V gives CDR1 SNHLY, CDR2 FYNNEI. The CDR3 extends over 13 amino acids. V lost 6 bases to trimming and J lost 6 bases, with 13 bases between them. The DNA for the CDR3 is TGTGCCAGCAGACCTCCGAGTTCCGATACGCAGTATTTT. This translates into CASRPPSSDTQYF. Using reference TRBV2 and TRBJ2-3 for the parts outside the CDR3, the full variable domain is EPEVTQTPSHQVTQMGQEVILRCVPISNHLYFYWYRQILGQKVEFLVSFYNNEISEKSEIFDDQFSVERPDGSNFTLKIRSTKLEDSAMYFCASRPPSSDTQYFGPGTRLTVL.

This clonotype was observed a handful of times. The chain carries TRBV9 and TRBJ2-1; 7 bases agree with TRBD1. The germline V gene encodes CDR1 SGDLS and CDR2 YYNGEE. This CDR3 spans 15 amino acids. The J segment lost 4 bases and the V segment lost 4 bases, leaving 8 bases of the junction unmatched. CDR3 DNA sequence: TGTGCCAGCAGCCCCCGATCAGGGGGTTACAATGAGCAGTTCTTC. Its translation: CASSPRSGGYNEQFF.

The CDR3 bases are TGTGCCAGCAGCTTGGCCGCGGGTACTATCTCCTACGAGCAGTACTTC. Translating gives CASSLAAGTISYEQYF. This chain joins TRBV5-6 and TRBJ2-7, with D maybe TRBD2 (5 bases). The CDR3 extends over 16 amino acids. Germline lookup yields CDR1 SGHDT and CDR2 YYEEEE. Trimming removed 0 bases from V and 0 bases from J, with 13 bases in between.

The rearrangement links TRBV5-1 to TRBJ2-3, with D possibly matching TRBD2 (6 bases). The CDR3 is 16 amino acids. V was pared by 0 bases and J by 5 bases, with 16 bases between. CDR1 is SGHRS, CDR2 YFSETQ, per germline. The CDR3 is CASSLALAEGLDTQYF. The CDR3 coding sequence is TGCGCCAGCAGCTTGGCCTTAGCGGAGGGCTTAGATACGCAGTATTTT.

The rearrangement links TRBV7-9 to TRBJ2-1; the match to TRBD2 covers 8 bases. The trim removed 5 bases at V and 2 bases at J, leaving 11 bases unmatched. Germline V gene lookup returns CDR1 SEHNR and CDR2 FQNEAQ (reference sequence). This CDR3 comprises 17 residues. The chain's CDR3 is CASSHPLAGLTYNEQFF. CDR3 nucleotide sequence: TGTGCCAGCAGCCACCCATTAGCGGGATTAACCTACAATGAGCAGTTCTTC.

This clonotype was picked up a small number of times. The rearrangement links TRBV12-3 or TRBV12-4 to TRBJ1-5; 9 bases agree with TRBD1. The ends lost 2 bases at V and 3 bases at J; junction bases unmatched: 5. The CDR3 length is 16 residues. Here the CDR3 DNA reads TGTGCCAGCAGTTTAAATGGACAGGGGAACAATCAGCCCCAGCATTTT. Protein: CASSLNGQGNNQPQHF.

V and J are TRBV12-3 or TRBV12-4 and TRBJ2-7; D gene unclear. The V and J ends lost 6 bases and 3 bases respectively, with 18 bases between them. The length of the CDR3 is 15 residues. The CDR3 DNA is TGTGCCAGCAGCCCCGAGGTTATAGGGATCTACGAGCAGTACTTC. Translating gives CASSPEVIGIYEQYF.

The chain recombines TRBV4-1 with TRBJ2-7, with TRBD2 matching 9 bases. CDR3 size: 17 residues. Germline loops: CDR1 MGHRA, CDR2 YSYEKL. With V trimmed by 3 bases and J by 1 base, 10 bases remained unmatched. The CDR3 loop is CASSHLVAGAGSYEQYF. CDR3 nucleotides: TGCGCCAGCAGCCATCTTGTAGCGGGAGCTGGTTCCTACGAGCAGTACTTC.

This clonotype appeared a few times. V and J are TRBV7-9 and TRBJ2-1; 8 nucleotides line up with TRBD2. V lost 2 bases to trimming and J lost 7 bases; unmatched junction nucleotides: 10. The germline CDR1 and CDR2 sequences are SEHNR and FQNEAQ (reference sequence). This CDR3 is 16 amino acids long. CDR3 in amino acids: CASSLMRGDSGNEQFF. DNA of the CDR3: TGTGCCAGCAGCTTAATGCGGGGGGATTCTGGGAATGAGCAGTTCTTC. The complete variable domain, with remaining parts taken from reference TRBV7-9 and TRBJ2-1, reads DTGVSQNPRHKITKRGQNVTFRCDPISEHNRLYWYRQTLGQGPEFLTYFQNEAQLEKSRLLSDRFSAERPKGSFSTLEIQRTEQGDSAMYLCASSLMRGDSGNEQFFGPGTRLTVL.

The chain uses TRBV15 and TRBJ1-1; TRBD1 matches at 10 bases. Germline CDR1 and CDR2: LNHNV and YYDKDF (reference sequence). The CDR3 is 17 amino acids. V lost 4 bases to trimming and J lost 4 bases; unmatched junction nucleotides: 12. CDR3 amino acids: CATSTPGTGDVGTEAFF. The DNA of the CDR3 is TGTGCCACCAGCACGCCCGGGACAGGGGACGTCGGCACTGAAGCTTTCTTT.

This clonotype has just a few counts. The chain couples TRBV20-1 to TRBJ2-1; weak D call: TRBD1 (6 bases). CDR1 is DFQATT and CDR2 is SNEGSKA in the germline V gene (reference sequence). V was shortened by 1 base and J by 6 bases, with 16 bases between the two germline ends. This CDR3 is built from 15 residues. The CDR3: CSARGPSQGSNEQFF. The CDR3 coding sequence is TGCAGTGCTAGAGGACCTTCTCAGGGGAGCAATGAGCAGTTCTTC.

V and J are TRBV12-3 or TRBV12-4 and TRBJ1-1, with 10 bases matching TRBD1. J was trimmed by 1 base and V by 4 bases; bases with no gene match: 0. The CDR3 is 14 amino acids. CDR3 protein: CASSWDRGNTEAFF. CDR3 nucleotides: TGTGCCAGCAGTTGGGACAGGGGGAACACTGAAGCTTTCTTT.

This clonotype was seen only a few times. The rearrangement joins TRBV6-8 to TRBJ2-7, with D tentatively TRBD2 (6 bases). V was shortened by 3 bases and J by 7 bases, with 22 bases between the two germline ends. Germline-derived CDR1 and CDR2 are MNHGY and SAAAGT. The CDR3 runs to 16 residues. For the CDR3, the DNA is TGTGCCAGCAGTTATCCACCCTACGGGAGTTTTTGGGAGCAGTACTTC. Translating it yields CASSYPPYGSFWEQYF.

The rearrangement joins TRBV7-2 to TRBJ1-6; D is unresolved. The CDR3 totals 15 residues. Trimming cost V 2 bases and J 7 bases, with 12 bases left between them. Germline values: CDR1 SGHTA, CDR2 FQGNSA. The CDR3 loop is CASSLFGKRNSPLHF. As DNA, the CDR3 is TGTGCCAGCAGCTTATTCGGGAAGAGAAATTCACCCCTCCACTTT.

The chain links TRBV7-4 to TRBJ2-1; weak D call: TRBD2 (5 bases). Germline-derived CDR1 and CDR2 are SGHVT and SQSDAQ. The ends were cut back, 4 bases at V and 7 bases at J, with 11 bases in the middle. The CDR3 has 13 residues. In DNA form, the CDR3 reads TGTGCCAGCAGCTATAAAGCGGTGAATGAGCAGTTCTTC. Translating gives CASSYKAVNEQFF.

V gene TRBV10-2 combines with J gene TRBJ2-1; D is possibly TRBD1 (6 bases). The V and J ends lost 3 bases and 0 bases respectively, with 9 bases between them. The CDR3 spans 15 residues. The germline V gene has CDR1 WSHSY and CDR2 SAAADI. The CDR3 sequence is CASSEGDNSYNEQFF. The CDR3 bases are TGCGCCAGCAGTGAAGGGGACAACTCCTACAATGAGCAGTTCTTC.